This T cell receptor (beta chain) was captured by sequencing in a study of shared clonotypes between healthy human individuals. Study-wide results and limits: Roughly 4.6% of naive CD4 clonotypes were common to several donors. Rarefaction analysis demonstrated incomplete sorted-subset sequencing notwithstanding large depth.

Several immunoSEQ plates received, in even portions, the genomic DNA of each subset. As handled by the study authors: Without quality scores, immunoSEQ junctional reads could not be filtered like full-length reads. Data came from immunoSEQ multiplex PCR; TCRdb stores just in-frame clones and leaves some out. That table furnishes V, J and clone size, whereas the DNA furnished D and trimming. This table has about 990,000 clones, around 82% appearing once. Comments on this clone: Its cognate antigen is unknown.

The germline V and J ends were trimmed by 7 bases and 1 base, with 11 bases remaining between them. Germline-derived CDR1 and CDR2 are WSHSY and SAAADI. The CDR3 sequence is 14 residues long. Sequencing was carried out using memory CD4+ T cells from PBMCs. The subset is: CD45RA-negative fraction. The receptor was derived from a man younger than 35 in good health. Some clones in this sample may be carry-over from other donors' samples. V gene TRBV10-2 combines with J gene TRBJ1-3; possible D gene TRBD1, 6 bases. CDR3 bases: TGCGCCAGCAAAGAACAGGGATCTGGAAACACCATATATTTT. As protein: CASKEQGSGNTIYF.